This T cell receptor delta chain was sequenced for a study of gamma-delta chains in newborns, infants, children. Across the whole study: Polyclonal expansion of innate γδ T cells after birth follows microbial exposure.

This clone was recorded a few times. At one end the junction does not follow the germline gene, possibly because of a read error. Within the sample, other DNA sequences also encode this same CDR3. The CDR3 runs 18 residues. The germline gives CDR1 GEAIGNYY, CDR2 EKD. TCRdb reran clone calling via CATT on the reads. The repertoire holds around 6,700 delta-chain clones, with around 0.7% as singletons. This TCR derives from a child who was a newborn, infant or young child, either healthy, febrile or measles-vaccinated (not recorded which). The sample was blood. The chain is built from TRDV2 and TRDJ3; 8 nucleotides match TRDD3. CDR3 residues: CACDILGVSSWDTRQMFF. DNA for the CDR3: TGTGCCTGCGACATACTGGGGGTGAGCTCCTGGGACACCCGACAGATGTTTTTC.